This T cell receptor beta chain was obtained from a study of cytomegalovirus exposure and HLA in healthy donors. Study-wide findings and caveats: Previous analysis showed most TCR beta V segments were productive about 87% or about 30% of the time. Researchers counted roughly 150 TCR beta chains as cytomegalovirus-associated.

The donors, nominally healthy at sampling, likely had unrecorded immune exposures. This CDR3 is 14 amino acids long. Germline V gene lookup returns CDR1 GTSNPN and CDR2 SVGIG (reference sequence). V was pared by 2 bases and J by 0 bases, with 8 bases between. PCR primers comprised 60 Vbeta and 13 Jbeta primers. Libraries were prepared by immunoSEQ multiplex PCR; TCRdb keeps only in-frame clonotypes and omits some of them. Of about 160,000 clones in the sample, around 79% were seen once. Note on this clone: Its specificity is unknown.

The J gene is TRBJ2-4, the V gene TRBV30, with D perhaps TRBD2 (6 bases). This receptor was obtained from a man between 50 and 59 years old in good health and CMV-seropositive. Sequencing was performed on PBMCs. In DNA, the CDR3 is TGTGCCTGGAGTACGGGGGTAGCCAAAAACATTCAGTACTTC. Translating gives CAWSTGVAKNIQYF.